A selection of T cell receptor beta chains follows, all from one sample in a study of blood T cells in healthy people across ages. In TCRdb, the 5' RACE reads were re-called with MiXCR into one record per CDR3 protein. Among 850,000 to 1,100,000 distinct CDR3 sequences listed, more than 30% were seen once. Sequencing was carried out using blood. The receptors here all came from a man aged 18 to 30 in good health. Each CDR3 is given with its conserved first and last residue. The order of the fields is J gene, D gene, clone size, V gene, CDR3 protein, CDR3 DNA. D genes are given only for firm matches. Size tells how often a clone was seen (once, few, many) or the class of an expanded clone, and some rows leave it out.

>TRBJ1-2|.|.|TRBV27
CASSLIPGAHDYTF
TGTGCCAGCAGTTTGATCCCGGGGGCGCATGACTACACCTTC
>TRBJ2-3|TRBD2|.|TRBV20-1
CSATLGRGTSTDTQYF
TGCAGTGCCACTCTTGGGCGGGGGACTAGCACAGATACGCAGTATTTT
>TRBJ1-1|TRBD1|.|TRBV6-5
CASSYSLRDRGLNTEAFF
TGTGCCAGCAGTTACTCACTCCGGGACAGGGGTCTGAACACTGAAGCTTTCTTT
>TRBJ1-1|.|few|TRBV20-1
CSARDYLYKGVAFF
TGCAGTGCTAGAGATTACCTCTACAAGGGCGTCGCTTTCTTT
>TRBJ2-3|.|.|TRBV7-2
CASSSPPLQDTDTQYF
TGTGCCAGCAGCTCCCCCCCTCTTCAGGACACAGATACGCAGTATTTT
>TRBJ1-6|.|.|TRBV9
CASSATDSPLHF
TGTGCCAGCAGCGCCACCGATTCACCCCTCCACTTT
>TRBJ2-3|TRBD2|.|TRBV20-1
CSAALAGGDNTQYF
TGCAGTGCTGCCCTAGCGGGGGGGGATAATACGCAGTATTTT
>TRBJ2-1|.|.|TRBV3-1
CASSQGWGPSSYNEQFF
TGTGCCAGCAGCCAAGGCTGGGGCCCGAGCTCCTACAATGAGCAGTTCTTC
>TRBJ1-5|TRBD1|.|TRBV4-3
CASSQEQGRWQPQHF
TGCGCCAGCAGCCAAGAACAGGGGCGGTGGCAGCCCCAGCATTTT
>TRBJ1-3|.|few|TRBV12-5
CASGSLTRTNGGNTIYF
TGTGCTAGTGGTTCACTTACCAGGACCAACGGAGGAAACACCATATATTTT
>TRBJ2-3|.|.|TRBV20-1
CSAIQGIISTDTQYF
TGCAGTGCAATACAAGGCATAATCAGCACAGATACGCAGTATTTT
>TRBJ2-4|.|.|TRBV7-2
CASSSRTHSYNEQYF
TGTGCCAGCAGCTCGCGGACACACTCCTACAATGAGCAGTACTTC
>TRBJ2-4|TRBD2|once|TRBV12-3/TRBV12-4
CASSSRLAGGYNEQYF
TGTGCCAGCAGTTCCCGACTAGCGGGGGGATACAATGAGCAGTACTTC
>TRBJ1-1|.|few|TRBV15
CATSRDSVGTEAFF
TGTGCCACCAGCAGAGATTCAGTGGGGACTGAAGCTTTCTTT
>TRBJ1-6|.|.|TRBV10-3
CAISDSFGYSPLHF
TGTGCCATCAGTGATTCCTTTGGGTATTCACCCCTCCACTTT
>TRBJ1-2|.|few|TRBV6-4
CASSSRAGLSGYTF
TGTGCCAGCAGTTCACGAGCGGGGCTATCTGGCTACACCTTC
>TRBJ2-5|.|.|TRBV11-1
CASSLALQGQETQYF
TGTGCCAGCAGCTTAGCGTTGCAGGGCCAAGAGACCCAGTACTTC
>TRBJ2-2|TRBD1|.|TRBV5-1
CASSYGQGATNTGELFF
TGCGCCAGCAGCTACGGACAGGGGGCCACGAACACCGGGGAGCTGTTTTTT